A selection of T cell receptor beta chains follows, all from one sample in a study of blood T cell repertoires in COVID-19. The protocol was immunoSEQ multiplex PCR, while the TCRdb copy is restricted to in-frame clones and leaves out a portion. The sample records under 150,000 clones, approximately 80% being singletons. Sequencing was carried out using peripheral blood. The receptors come from a man aged 40-50 years with active or convalescent COVID-19. The CDR3 runs from the conserved cysteine through the conserved F or W. The order of the fields is V gene, clone size, J gene, D gene, CDR3 protein, CDR3 DNA. D genes are given only for firm matches. Only part of the rows carry a size: once, few, many, or a class if the clone is expanded.

TRBV7-3	-	TRBJ1-2	TRBD1	CASSSGQGGVYGYTF	TGTGCCAGCAGCTCGGGACAGGGAGGAGTCTATGGCTACACCTTC
TRBV30	few	TRBJ1-6	-	CAWSVRGAGSPLHF	TGTGCCTGGAGTGTACGGGGGGCCGGTTCACCCCTCCACTTT
TRBV11-2	-	TRBJ2-3	-	CASSSPTGTYTDTQYF	TGTGCCAGCAGCTCACCCACCGGGACTTATACAGATACGCAGTATTTT
TRBV19	-	TRBJ2-3	TRBD1	CASSMGQGTSTDTQYF	TGTGCCAGTAGTATGGGACAGGGCACTAGCACAGATACGCAGTATTTT
TRBV6-5	-	TRBJ2-3	-	CASRTHATHTDTQYF	TGTGCCAGTCGGACTCACGCGACACACACAGATACGCAGTATTTT
TRBV2	-	TRBJ1-1	-	CASSWTETGHEAFF	TGTGCCAGCAGTTGGACAGAGACTGGCCATGAAGCTTTCTTT
TRBV7-3	-	TRBJ2-3	TRBD1	CASSVQGARADTQYF	TGTGCCAGCAGCGTACAGGGGGCCCGGGCGGATACGCAGTATTTT
TRBV6-5	-	TRBJ1-1	-	CASRRVSVTEAFF	TGTGCCAGCAGGCGGGTGTCGGTCACTGAAGCTTTCTTT
TRBV4-1	-	TRBJ1-5	-	CASSQDLNQPQHF	TGCGCCAGCAGCCAAGATCTCAATCAGCCCCAGCATTTT
TRBV9	-	TRBJ2-1	TRBD2	CASSVATSGGYGSYNEQFF	TGTGCCAGCAGCGTAGCTACTAGCGGGGGGTACGGCTCCTACAATGAGCAGTTCTTC
TRBV3-1/TRBV3-2	-	TRBJ2-5	-	CASSQIQGETQYF	TGTGCCAGCAGCCAAATTCAGGGGGAGACCCAGTACTTC
TRBV9	few	TRBJ2-5	-	CASSVTGHQETQYF	TGTGCCAGCAGCGTAACCGGTCACCAAGAGACCCAGTACTTC
TRBV5-5	-	TRBJ2-7	-	CASERGLEKTYEQYF	TGTGCCAGCGAGCGAGGTCTAGAGAAAACCTACGAGCAGTACTTC
TRBV5-1	-	TRBJ2-2	TRBD1	CASTQGTGGGELFF	TGCGCCAGCACCCAAGGGACAGGCGGCGGGGAGCTGTTTTTT
TRBV30	-	TRBJ2-3	-	CAWREGGRRDTQYF	TGTGCCTGGAGAGAAGGAGGAAGGCGTGATACGCAGTATTTT
TRBV10-3	-	TRBJ1-1	TRBD1	CAISLLRDRAEAFF	TGTGCCATCAGTCTGTTGAGGGACAGGGCTGAAGCTTTCTTT
TRBV3-1/TRBV3-2	-	TRBJ2-3	TRBD2	CASSQDPGRLASADTQYF	TGTGCCAGCAGCCAAGACCCCGGAAGACTAGCGAGTGCGGATACGCAGTATTTT
TRBV19	-	TRBJ2-3	-	CASSEQGLPLDTQYF	TGTGCCAGTAGCGAGCAGGGCCTTCCGTTAGATACGCAGTATTTT
TRBV20-1	-	TRBJ2-1	TRBD1	CSASDRGIIGEQFF	TGCAGTGCTAGTGACAGGGGGATTATTGGTGAGCAGTTCTTC
TRBV5-8	once	TRBJ1-2	TRBD1	CASSYSGGGNYGYTF	TGTGCCAGCAGCTACTCAGGGGGCGGGAACTATGGCTACACCTTC
TRBV7-8	-	TRBJ2-2	TRBD2	CASSRGSGGAIGELFF	TGTGCCAGCAGCCGAGGTAGCGGGGGGGCCATCGGGGAGCTGTTTTTT
TRBV6-1	-	TRBJ2-7	-	CASSETVYEQYF	TGTGCCAGCAGTGAAACAGTCTACGAGCAGTACTTC
TRBV11-1	-	TRBJ2-7	TRBD2	CASSLAGGLAAYEQYF	TGTGCCAGCAGCTTAGCGGGTGGACTAGCGGCCTACGAGCAGTACTTC
TRBV5-6	-	TRBJ1-3	-	CASTRAGASGNTIYF	TGTGCCAGCACCCGGGCAGGGGCGTCTGGAAACACCATATATTTT
TRBV5-4	-	TRBJ2-1	-	CASSPKGGKDEQFF	TGTGCCAGCAGCCCAAAGGGGGGGAAGGATGAGCAGTTCTTC
TRBV19	-	TRBJ2-2	-	CASSILQTTGELFF	TGTGCCAGTAGTATATTACAAACAACCGGGGAGCTGTTTTTT
TRBV4-3	-	TRBJ2-1	-	CASSQDRIQFF	TGCGCCAGCAGCCAGGACAGAATACAGTTCTTC
TRBV5-5	-	TRBJ1-4	TRBD1	CASSSPGQGDEKLFF	TGTGCCAGCAGCTCCCCGGGACAGGGTGATGAAAAACTGTTTTTT
TRBV3-1/TRBV3-2	-	TRBJ1-6	-	CASSQEFRGANSPLHF	TGTGCCAGCAGCCAAGAATTTCGGGGGGCCAATTCACCCCTCCACTTT
TRBV5-4	-	TRBJ1-4	TRBD1	CASSKTGGLTSLTNEKLFF	TGTGCCAGCAGCAAAACAGGGGGCCTAACATCCTTAACTAATGAAAAACTGTTTTTT
TRBV19	-	TRBJ2-4	TRBD1	CASTLRTGLEAKNIQYF	TGTGCCAGTACATTGAGGACAGGCCTAGAAGCCAAAAACATTCAGTACTTC
TRBV18	-	TRBJ2-7	-	CASSLQEERHEQYF	TGTGCCAGCTCCCTACAGGAAGAGCGACACGAGCAGTACTTC
TRBV27	-	TRBJ2-7	-	CASSFGTDYYEQYF	TGTGCCAGCAGTTTTGGTACAGATTACTACGAGCAGTACTTC
TRBV9	-	TRBJ2-5	TRBD1	CASSVSGTGARETQYF	TGTGCCAGCAGCGTATCCGGGACAGGGGCTCGTGAGACCCAGTACTTC
TRBV6-1	-	TRBJ1-2	TRBD1	CASSEGLNRGRGYTF	TGTGCCAGCAGTGAAGGGCTTAACAGGGGGCGAGGCTACACCTTC
TRBV5-4	-	TRBJ1-4	-	CASSFTGEDEKLFF	TGTGCCAGCAGTTTCACGGGGGAAGATGAAAAACTGTTTTTT
TRBV5-1	once	TRBJ1-5	TRBD1	CASSLAPTGVNQPQHF	TGCGCCAGCAGCCTGGCGCCGACAGGGGTCAATCAGCCCCAGCATTTT
TRBV19	-	TRBJ1-3	TRBD1	CARRQGLYTIYF	TGTGCCAGGCGACAGGGGTTGTACACCATATATTTT
TRBV5-4	few	TRBJ1-6	TRBD1	CASSPDRASIGNSPLHF	TGTGCCAGCAGCCCCGACAGGGCTTCTATCGGGAATTCACCCCTCCACTTT
TRBV6-5	-	TRBJ2-5	TRBD1	CASRKQGGTQYF	TGTGCCAGCAGGAAACAGGGGGGAACCCAGTACTTC
TRBV24-1	-	TRBJ2-3	-	CATSARDTQYF	TGTGCCACCAGTGCTAGAGATACGCAGTATTTT
TRBV7-3	-	TRBJ1-1	-	CASSGGQLNTEAFF	TGTGCCAGCAGCGGTGGACAGCTGAACACTGAAGCTTTCTTT
TRBV6-2/TRBV6-3	-	TRBJ1-6	TRBD1	CASSLDSTGLRSPLHF	TGTGCCAGCAGCCTAGACTCGACAGGGCTTCGTTCACCCCTCCACTTT
TRBV29-1	once	TRBJ1-1	-	CSVRGGTEAFF	TGCAGCGTGAGGGGGGGGACTGAAGCTTTCTTT
TRBV11-3	few	TRBJ2-1	TRBD2	CASSVRPGSGGASEQFF	TGTGCCAGCAGTGTCCGCCCGGGTAGCGGGGGGGCCAGTGAGCAGTTCTTC
TRBV4-3	-	TRBJ1-6	TRBD1	CASSPQDRVTSPLHF	TGCGCCAGCAGCCCACAGGACAGGGTAACCTCACCCCTCCACTTT